This TCR beta chain was captured in a study of blood T cell repertoires in COVID-19. The V end was cut by 3 bases, the J end by 4 bases, with 19 bases between. Germline lookup yields CDR1 MNHEY and CDR2 SVGAGI. The CDR3 is 16 residues long. Here immunoSEQ multiplex PCR was the method, and the copy in TCRdb shows in-frame clones only, minus some. Among fewer than 250,000 clones listed, 86% were seen once. The sequence was obtained from a woman in her fifties or sixties who had recovered from COVID-19. Sequencing was performed on peripheral blood. The rearrangement uses TRBV6-5 and TRBJ2-7, with D perhaps matching TRBD1 (5 bases). Here the CDR3 DNA reads TGTGCCAGCAGTTATGGGTTTGGGGCCAGCAGATACGAGCAGTACTTC. Protein: CASSYGFGASRYEQYF.